Listed below are T cell receptor beta chains from one sample, sequenced in a study of T cells after posttransplantation cyclophosphamide. The assay was immunoSEQ multiplex PCR, and TCRdb's table has in-frame clones only and misses some. In the table there are 5,000 to 7,500 clones, roughly 77% of which are singletons. The specimen comprised PBMCs, sampled 1,400 to 1,500 days after allogeneic stem cell transplant with posttransplant cyclophosphamide. The source is a male patient aged 25-45 years who received an allogeneic stem cell transplant from a related donor, was CMV-positive, and had acute GVHD only. Part of the T cells may come from the graft donor. Each CDR3 is given with its conserved first and last residue. A D gene is named only where the DNA matches it firmly. The size entry is marked missing in some rows and otherwise reads once, few, many or a size class.

>-|TRBV29-1|TRBJ1-2|-
CSVTREGYTF
TGCAGCGTCACGAGGGAAGGCTACACCTTC
>-|TRBV6-5|TRBJ2-6|-
CASSKDSSGANVLTF
TGTGCCAGCAGTAAAGACAGCTCTGGGGCCAACGTCCTGACTTTC
>-|TRBV18|TRBJ1-1|TRBD1
CASSINRGRHTEAFF
TGTGCCAGCTCAATCAACAGGGGTAGACACACTGAAGCTTTCTTT
>-|TRBV20-1|TRBJ1-1|-
CSASIVEEAFF
TGCAGTGCGAGCATCGTGGAGGAAGCTTTCTTT
>-|TRBV5-8|TRBJ1-6|-
CASSPAGNSPLHF
TGTGCCAGCAGCCCGGCGGGCAACTCACCCCTCCACTTT
>-|TRBV5-1|TRBJ1-1|-
CASSTQENTEAFF
TGCGCCAGCAGTACACAGGAGAACACTGAAGCTTTCTTT
>-|TRBV6-5|TRBJ1-1|-
CASSYSQGGIPEAFF
TGTGCCAGCAGTTACTCGCAGGGAGGGATCCCTGAAGCTTTCTTT
>-|TRBV6-6|TRBJ1-2|-
CASESGAQGYGYTF
TGTGCCAGCGAATCGGGAGCCCAGGGCTATGGCTACACCTTC
>-|TRBV29-1|TRBJ1-2|TRBD1
CSVYDRGGYGYTF
TGCAGCGTTTACGACAGGGGAGGTTATGGCTACACCTTC
>few|TRBV19|TRBJ2-1|-
CASSIGPLEGNEQFF
TGTGCCAGTAGTATAGGGCCTCTAGAGGGCAATGAGCAGTTCTTC
>-|TRBV20-1|TRBJ2-3|TRBD2
CSASLADTQYF
TGCAGTGCGTCACTAGCGGATACGCAGTATTTT
>few|TRBV6-6|TRBJ2-7|-
CASSYEGRSYEQYF
TGTGCCAGCAGTTACGAGGGCCGGTCCTACGAGCAGTACTTC
>-|TRBV9|TRBJ2-2|TRBD2
CASSNRAGGGTGELFF
TGTGCCAGCAGCAACCGAGCGGGGGGAGGGACCGGGGAGCTGTTTTTT
>-|TRBV27|TRBJ1-2|-
CASSPGIGGYTF
TGTGCCAGCAGTCCAGGGATAGGAGGCTACACCTTC
>-|TRBV11-2|TRBJ1-1|-
CASSLIIMNTEAFF
TGTGCCAGCAGCTTAATTATTATGAACACTGAAGCTTTCTTT
>-|TRBV7-2|TRBJ1-4|-
CASSFRGSNEKLFF
TGTGCCAGCAGCTTCAGGGGCTCTAATGAAAAACTGTTTTTT
>few|TRBV2|TRBJ2-7|-
CAGHRASYEQYF
TGTGCCGGTCACAGGGCATCCTACGAGCAGTACTTC
>-|TRBV18|TRBJ1-2|-
CASSPPLAGYGYTF
TGTGCCAGCTCACCACCGCTGGCAGGGTATGGCTACACCTTC
>-|TRBV4-3|TRBJ2-6|-
CASSQDLVGEDSLFSGANVLTF
TGCGCCAGCAGCCAAGATTTAGTAGGAGAGGACAGCCTGTTCTCTGGGGCCAACGTCCTGACTTTC
>-|TRBV4-3|TRBJ1-4|TRBD1
CASSQGQGGEKLFF
TGCGCCAGCAGCCAAGGACAGGGGGGAGAAAAACTGTTTTTT
>-|TRBV9|TRBJ2-5|-
CASSVAGTQYF
TGTGCCAGCAGCGTAGCGGGGACCCAGTACTTC
>-|TRBV9|TRBJ1-6|-
CASSVTDRINNSPLHF
TGTGCCAGCAGCGTAACCGACAGAATCAATAATTCACCCCTCCACTTT
>few|TRBV4-1|TRBJ1-1|-
CASSQDPILSWGTSEAFF
TGCGCCAGCAGCCAAGATCCAATATTATCCTGGGGCACTTCTGAAGCTTTCTTT
>-|TRBV7-9|TRBJ2-3|TRBD1
CASSPGSGGVDTQYF
TGTGCCAGCAGCCCAGGGTCAGGGGGCGTAGATACGCAGTATTTT
>once|TRBV19|TRBJ2-5|TRBD2
CASSRDGTSGETQYF
TGTGCCAGTAGCCGTGATGGGACTAGCGGAGAGACCCAGTACTTC
>-|TRBV6-4|TRBJ1-1|TRBD1
CANLPGGTEAFF
TGTGCCAACCTACCAGGGGGCACTGAAGCTTTCTTT
>-|TRBV6-6|TRBJ1-6|-
CASSYSGEDSPLHF
TGTGCCAGCAGTTACTCAGGGGAGGATTCACCCCTCCACTTT